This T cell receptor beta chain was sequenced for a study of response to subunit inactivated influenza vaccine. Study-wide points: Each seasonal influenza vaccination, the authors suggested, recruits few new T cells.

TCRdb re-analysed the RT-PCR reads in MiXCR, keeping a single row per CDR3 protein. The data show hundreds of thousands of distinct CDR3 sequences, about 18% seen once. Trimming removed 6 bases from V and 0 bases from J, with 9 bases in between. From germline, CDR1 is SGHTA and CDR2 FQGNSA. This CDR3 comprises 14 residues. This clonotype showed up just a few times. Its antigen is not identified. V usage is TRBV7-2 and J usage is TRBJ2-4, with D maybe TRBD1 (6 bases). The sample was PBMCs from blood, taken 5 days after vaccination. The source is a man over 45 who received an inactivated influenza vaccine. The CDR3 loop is CASSTGLAKNIQYF. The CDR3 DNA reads TGTGCCAGCAGTACAGGGTTAGCCAAAAACATTCAGTACTTC.